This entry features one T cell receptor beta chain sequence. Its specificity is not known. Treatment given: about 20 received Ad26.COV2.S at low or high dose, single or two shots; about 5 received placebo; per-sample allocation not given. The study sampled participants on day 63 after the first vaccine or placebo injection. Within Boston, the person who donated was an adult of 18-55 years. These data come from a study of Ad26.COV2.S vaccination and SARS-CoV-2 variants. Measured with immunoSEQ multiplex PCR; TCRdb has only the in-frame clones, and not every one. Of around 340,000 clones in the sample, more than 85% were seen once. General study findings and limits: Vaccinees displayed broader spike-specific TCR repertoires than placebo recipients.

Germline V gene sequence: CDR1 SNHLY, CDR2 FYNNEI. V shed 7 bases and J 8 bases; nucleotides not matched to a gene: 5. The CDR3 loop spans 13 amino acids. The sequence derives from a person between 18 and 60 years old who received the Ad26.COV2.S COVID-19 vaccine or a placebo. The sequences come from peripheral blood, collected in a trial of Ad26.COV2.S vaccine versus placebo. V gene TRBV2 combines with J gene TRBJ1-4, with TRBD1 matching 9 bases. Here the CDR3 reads CASNRDREEKLFF. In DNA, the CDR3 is TGTGCCAGCAATAGGGACAGGGAAGAAAAACTGTTTTTT. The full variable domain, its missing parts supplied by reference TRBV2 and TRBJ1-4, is EPEVTQTPSHQVTQMGQEVILRCVPISNHLYFYWYRQILGQKVEFLVSFYNNEISEKSEIFDDQFSVERPDGSNFTLKIRSTKLEDSAMYFCASNRDREEKLFFGSGTQLSVL.